This T cell receptor beta chain was sequenced during a study of blood T cell repertoires in COVID-19. In the study overall: The samples span acute and convalescent COVID-19 from the United States, Italy and Spain.

This clone occurred a few times. V lost 7 bases, J lost 7 bases, and 23 bases lay in between. CDR3 length: 16 residues. The germline gives CDR1 LNHDA, CDR2 SQIVND (reference sequence). Sequencing was performed with immunoSEQ multiplex PCR; in TCRdb, only in-frame clones are kept and a portion is missing. The table lists about 80,000 clones, 70% to 80% of them singletons. V usage is TRBV19 and J usage is TRBJ1-5, with D possibly being TRBD1 (6 bases). The sequence derives from a man in his 70s with active or convalescent COVID-19. Sequenced input: peripheral blood. The DNA of the CDR3 is TGTGCCAGTACTAGTATTTTTGAACAGGGTATGCAGCCCCAGCATTTT. This encodes CASTSIFEQGMQPQHF. Full variable domain (remainder filled in from reference TRBV19 and TRBJ1-5): DGGITQSPKYLFRKEGQNVTLSCEQNLNHDAMYWYRQDPGQGLRLIYYSQIVNDFQKGDIAEGYSVSREKKESFPLTVTSAQKNPTAFYLCASTSIFEQGMQPQHFGDGTRLSIL.